Each of the 25 T cell receptor beta chains below was sequenced from the same sample in a study of Tregs in tolerant kidney transplant recipients. The assay was immunoSEQ multiplex PCR, and TCRdb's table has in-frame clones only and misses some. The profile shows about 94,000 clones, approximately 93% of them singletons. Material: CD4+ T cells from blood, obtained before the transplant. The receptors come from a human donor who received a combined kidney and bone marrow transplant.

The chain recombines TRBV10-3 with TRBJ1-6, with D possibly TRBD1 on 5 matching bases. V gave up 3 bases and J gave up 7 bases, with 19 bases separating them. From germline, CDR1 is ENHRY and CDR2 SYGVKD. The CDR3 contains 17 residues. This CDR3 reads CAISEFTGRGLNSPLHF. CDR3 sequence (DNA): TGTGCCATCAGTGAATTTACGGGACGGGGACTGAATTCACCCCTCCACTTT.

Written as DNA, the CDR3 is TGTGCCAGCAGCTTAGGACGAGCGGGAGAGTACTTC. Protein: CASSLGRAGEYF. This chain joins TRBV11-2 and TRBJ2-5, with 8 bases that match TRBD2. CDR3 length: 12 residues. Per the germline V gene, CDR1 is SGHAT and CDR2 is FQNNGV. V lost 1 base and J lost 12; bases outside the gene matches: 4.

V gene TRBV11-3 combines with J gene TRBJ1-2; tentative D call: TRBD1 (5 bases). The CDR3 covers 12 residues. The germline V gene encodes CDR1 SGHNT and CDR2 YENEEA. Trimming pared 6 bases from V and 8 bases from J, leaving 13 bases between. CDR3 in amino acids: CASSSREIGYTF. The CDR3 DNA reads as TGTGCCAGCAGTTCCAGGGAAATCGGCTACACCTTC.

The gene calls are TRBV30 and TRBJ2-1, with D perhaps matching TRBD1 (5 bases). Germline V gene data show CDR1 as GTSNPN and CDR2 as SVGIG (reference sequence). The CDR3 contains 14 residues. V lost 0 bases to trimming and J lost 12 bases, with 18 bases between them. The CDR3 loop reads CAWSVNFGATGQFF. In nucleotides, the CDR3 is TGTGCCTGGAGTGTAAATTTTGGGGCAACTGGGCAGTTCTTC.

The chain combines TRBV10-3 with TRBJ2-3; 12 nucleotides line up with TRBD2. The CDR3 loop spans 13 amino acids. Germline CDR1 reads ENHRY; CDR2 reads SYGVKD. V lost 10 bases to trimming and J lost 6 bases; unmatched junction nucleotides: 5. CDR3 in amino acids: CATGLAGTDTQYF. The CDR3 nucleotides read TGTGCCACCGGACTAGCGGGAACGGATACGCAGTATTTT.

The chain has TRBV18 and TRBJ2-7, with 9 bases identical to TRBD1. This CDR3 is built from 14 residues. Germline CDR1 reads KGHSH; CDR2 reads LQKENI. Trimming removed 5 bases from V and 4 bases from J; junction bases left unmatched: 6. CDR3 residues: CASSSRDRDYEQYF. The CDR3 DNA reads as TGTGCCAGCTCATCCCGGGACAGGGATTACGAGCAGTACTTC. The variable domain in full, with the rest retrieved from reference TRBV18 and TRBJ2-7, is NAGVMQNPRHLVRRRGQEARLRCSPMKGHSHVYWYRQLPEEGLKFMVYLQKENIIDESGMPKERFSAEFPKEGPSILRIQQVVRGDSAAYFCASSSRDRDYEQYFGPGTRLTVT.

A single count supports this clone. This rearrangement joins TRBV5-6 to TRBJ2-4; D remains unclear. Germline CDR1 reads SGHDT; CDR2 reads YYEEEE. There are 10 residues in the CDR3. The V gene lost 4 bases and the J gene lost 13 bases, with 9 bases spanning the gap. This CDR3 reads CASSPRSQYF. The CDR3 DNA reads TGTGCCAGCAGCCCGAGGTCCCAGTACTTC.

The gene calls are TRBV5-1 and TRBJ2-7; TRBD2 is a possible D gene (6 bases). CDR3 length: 14 amino acids. V lost 4 bases and J lost 2, with 13 bases in between. Germline-derived CDR1 and CDR2 are SGHRS and YFSETQ. Written as DNA, the CDR3 is TGCGCCAGCAGCGGCGTGGGGACTGCCTACGAGCAGTACTTC. Translated, it gives CASSGVGTAYEQYF.

The genes are TRBV5-1 and TRBJ2-7, with 12 bases fitting TRBD1. The V gene's germline CDR1 is SGHRS and CDR2 YFSETQ. The CDR3 contains 14 residues. V gave up 7 bases and J gave up 7 bases; unmatched junction bases: 9. Here the CDR3 reads CASRLGTGGREQYF. CDR3 nucleotide sequence: TGCGCCAGCCGCCTGGGGACAGGGGGCCGAGAGCAGTACTTC.

This chain connects TRBV5-1 to TRBJ2-7, with D possibly being TRBD1 (8 bases). This CDR3 has 16 residues. Trimming stripped 2 bases from V and 0 bases from J, with 15 bases between. Germline CDR1 is SGHRS and CDR2 is YFSETQ. CDR3 nucleotides: TGCGCCAGCAGCTTCGGACAGGGAGGGAGCTCCTACGAGCAGTACTTC. Its protein is CASSFGQGGSSYEQYF.

The genes are TRBV19 and TRBJ1-1; D is unresolved. The V and J ends lost 3 bases and 1 base respectively, with 18 bases between them. This CDR3 has 17 residues. Germline CDR1 and CDR2: LNHDA and SQIVND (reference sequence). The DNA for the CDR3 is TGTGCCAGTAGTATCGAAAACTCGGGTACCTCGAACACTGAAGCTTTCTTT. Translated, it gives CASSIENSGTSNTEAFF.

This sequence joins TRBV4-2 and TRBJ2-7; D is unresolved. There are 15 residues in the CDR3. CDR1 and CDR2 from the germline V gene are LGHNA and YNFKEQ. With 3 bases removed from V and 5 bases from J, the gap between germline ends came to 17 bases. The CDR3 here is CASSHRLSQSDEQYF. The DNA of the CDR3 is TGTGCCAGCAGCCACCGACTGTCTCAGTCCGACGAGCAGTACTTC.

This clone was detected only once. This sequence joins TRBV27 and TRBJ2-5, with D possibly being TRBD2 (5 bases). V was shortened by 5 bases and J by 6 bases, with 16 bases between the two germline ends. The CDR3 extends over 14 amino acids. CDR1 and CDR2 (germline): MNHEY, SMNVEV (reference sequence). CDR3 bases: TGTGCCAGCAGTCCCCATGGACTTCCCAAGACCCAGTACTTC. Residues: CASSPHGLPKTQYF.

The V gene is TRBV6-6, the J gene TRBJ2-1; TRBD1 matches at 7 bases. The CDR3 sequence is 16 residues long. The junction had 13 bases not matched to a gene; V was cut back by 7 bases and J by 4 bases. CDR1 is MNHNY and CDR2 is SVGAGI in the germline V gene (reference sequence). In DNA form, the CDR3 reads TGTGCCAGCACCCGACAGGGTACGTCCGTATACAATGAGCAGTTCTTC. This encodes CASTRQGTSVYNEQFF.

The V call is TRBV19, the J call TRBJ2-1; 11 positions agree with TRBD1. This CDR3 is 16 amino acids long. Unmatched junction bases numbered 7, after V lost 5 bases and J lost 4 bases. Germline CDR1 and CDR2: LNHDA and SQIVND (reference sequence). The DNA for the CDR3 is TGTGCCAGTAGTCCTCGGGGGACAGGGGGATACAATGAGCAGTTCTTC. The encoded protein is CASSPRGTGGYNEQFF.

The rearrangement joins TRBV7-2 to TRBJ2-7; 8 bases map to TRBD1. Germline CDR1 reads SGHTA; CDR2 reads FQGNSA. The CDR3 is 16 amino acids. Unmatched junction bases numbered 7, after V lost 2 bases and J lost 1 base. The DNA of the CDR3 is TGTGCCAGCAGCTTACGTTACAGGGGGTCTTCCTACGAGCAGTACTTC. Translating it yields CASSLRYRGSSYEQYF. The full variable domain, its missing parts supplied by reference TRBV7-2 and TRBJ2-7, is GAGVSQSPSNKVTEKGKDVELRCDPISGHTALYWYRQSLGQGLEFLIYFQGNSAPDKSGLPSDRFSAERTGGSVSTLTIQRTQQEDSAVYLCASSLRYRGSSYEQYFGPGTRLTVT.

This chain uses TRBV18 with TRBJ2-1; 7 bases fit TRBD1. V dropped 1 base and J dropped 4; count of bases not matched to a gene: 1. This CDR3 has 14 amino acids. From germline, CDR1 is KGHSH and CDR2 LQKENI. DNA of the CDR3: TGTGCCAGCTCACCACAGGGGGCGTACAATGAGCAGTTCTTC. It codes for CASSPQGAYNEQFF.

This chain links TRBV30 with TRBJ2-7; 10 bases align to TRBD1. CDR1 GTSNPN and CDR2 SVGIG come from the germline V gene (reference sequence). The CDR3 covers 14 residues. Trimming removed 4 bases from V and 4 bases from J; junction bases left unmatched: 7. The CDR3, as DNA: TGTGCCTGGACCCCGGACAGGGGGGTTTACGAGCAGTACTTC. Amino acid sequence: CAWTPDRGVYEQYF.

The genes are TRBV5-4 and TRBJ2-5; TRBD1 aligns across 12 bases. V lost 0 bases, J lost 4 bases, and 1 base stayed unmatched. The germline V gene has CDR1 SGHNT and CDR2 YYREEE (reference sequence). The CDR3 totals 15 residues. CDR3 loop: CASSLGGQGAETQYF. The CDR3 bases are TGTGCCAGCAGCTTGGGGGGACAGGGGGCAGAGACCCAGTACTTC.

The rearrangement uses TRBV4-3 and TRBJ2-7, with 10 bases aligning to TRBD2. V lost 0 bases to trimming and J lost 6 bases; unmatched junction nucleotides: 5. This CDR3 has 15 amino acids. CDR1 LGHNA and CDR2 YSLEER come from the germline V gene. The CDR3 region has the DNA TGCGCCAGCAGCCAAGATTTGGGACTAGCGTTCGAGCAGTACTTC. The encoded protein is CASSQDLGLAFEQYF.

The chain couples TRBV5-1 to TRBJ1-1; 9 nucleotides line up with TRBD1. V gave up 5 bases and J gave up 5 bases; unmatched junction bases: 7. Germline loops: CDR1 SGHRS, CDR2 YFSETQ. This CDR3 comprises 14 residues. As DNA, the CDR3 is TGCGCCAGCAGAGGGGCGGACAGGGGAACTGAAGCTTTCTTT. Protein sequence: CASRGADRGTEAFF.

J is TRBJ2-2 and V is TRBV7-8; D unclear. Germline lookup yields CDR1 SGHVS and CDR2 FQNEAQ. Trimming stripped 1 base from V and 0 bases from J, with 6 bases between. This CDR3 is built from 15 residues. The CDR3 region has the DNA TGTGCCAGCAGCTTAGTTTCAACGAACACCGGGGAGCTGTTTTTT. This sequence encodes CASSLVSTNTGELFF.

This chain joins TRBV7-9 and TRBJ1-4; D uncertain. The V end was cut by 5 bases, the J end by 3 bases, with 10 bases between. This CDR3 is built from 14 residues. From germline, CDR1 is SEHNR and CDR2 FQNEAQ (reference sequence). This chain's CDR3 is CASSPQFSNEKLFF. CDR3 DNA sequence: TGTGCCAGCAGCCCACAGTTTTCTAATGAAAAACTGTTTTTT.

CDR3 in DNA: TGCGCCAGCAGCACAGGACTAGCGGGGGACGAGCAGTACTTC. Amino acids: CASSTGLAGDEQYF. The chain couples TRBV5-1 to TRBJ2-7, with 13 nucleotides matching TRBD2. V was pared by 4 bases and J by 5 bases, with 3 bases of the junction left unmatched. From germline, CDR1 is SGHRS and CDR2 YFSETQ. The CDR3 totals 14 residues.

V usage is TRBV5-4 and J usage is TRBJ2-5, with unresolved D. The DNA end lines up better with TRBJ2-7; the J call may be wrong. The germline gives CDR1 SGHNT, CDR2 YYREEE (reference sequence). The CDR3 spans 13 residues. CDR3 sequence reads: CASSLGVAYEQYF. CDR3 nucleotide sequence: TGTGCCAGCAGCTTGGGGGTAGCCTACGAGCAGTACTTC.